This entry lists 27 T cell receptor beta chains sequenced from one sample in a study of blood T cell repertoires in COVID-19. The table came from immunoSEQ multiplex PCR; TCRdb's copy has only in-frame clones and leaves some out. The data show approximately 100,000 clones, with roughly 82% seen just once and roughly 27% held by the top ten. Sequenced input: peripheral blood. The receptors were gathered from a human donor in a cohort sampled during active COVID-19.

The chain is built from TRBV6-5 and TRBJ2-3, with 10 positions matching TRBD1. Trimming at V came to 6 bases and at J to 6 bases, leaving 9 bases not matched to a gene. Germline V lookup: CDR1 MNHEY, CDR2 SVGAGI. The CDR3 runs 15 residues. DNA for the CDR3: TGTGCCAGCAGAGGACAGGGGGGGTTCAGGGATACGCAGTATTTT. Translating gives CASRGQGGFRDTQYF.

Of note for this clone: At the DNA level, this CDR3 is encoded by other sequences in the same sample as well. This sequence joins TRBV28 and TRBJ1-5, with TRBD1 as a possible D gene (6 bases). V was shortened by 5 bases and J by 7 bases, with 9 bases between the two germline ends. Germline V gene lookup returns CDR1 MDHEN and CDR2 SYDVKM. CDR3 length: 12 amino acids. This CDR3 is CASSPGEQPQHF. DNA of the CDR3: TGTGCCAGCAGTCCAGGGGAGCAGCCCCAGCATTTT.

The chain links TRBV5-1 to TRBJ2-7; D is unclear. The germline gives CDR1 SGHRS, CDR2 YFSETQ. The length of the CDR3 is 15 residues. V lost 0 bases and J lost 4, with 14 bases in between. CDR3 loop: CASSLESGFSYEQYF. The CDR3 bases are TGCGCCAGCAGCTTGGAGTCCGGGTTCTCTTACGAGCAGTACTTC.

This chain uses TRBV11-2 with TRBJ2-7; no clear D gene. CDR1 and CDR2 from the germline V gene are SGHAT and FQNNGV. The CDR3 is made up of 10 amino acids. V lost 4 bases and J 6 bases, leaving 4 bases between the germline ends. This CDR3 is CASSSLEQYF. The CDR3 bases are TGTGCCAGCAGCTCCCTCGAGCAGTACTTC.

The chain couples TRBV11-3 to TRBJ2-1; 9 bases are a match to TRBD2. The CDR3 has 15 amino acids. Germline V gene lookup returns CDR1 SGHNT and CDR2 YENEEA. Unmatched junction bases numbered 1, after V lost 0 bases and J lost 4 bases. CDR3 region: CASSLETSGYNEQFF. The CDR3 bases are TGTGCCAGCAGCTTAGAGACTAGCGGTTACAATGAGCAGTTCTTC. The entire variable domain, with the rest obtained from reference TRBV11-3 and TRBJ2-1, is as follows: EAGVVQSPRYKIIEKKQPVAFWCNPISGHNTLYWYLQNLGQGPELLIRYENEEAVDDSQLPKDRFSAERLKGVDSTLKIQPAELGDSAVYLCASSLETSGYNEQFFGPGTRLTVL.

About this clone: Other DNA sequences in the same sample also yield this CDR3. This chain uses TRBV27 with TRBJ1-1; 9 nucleotides align to TRBD1. The CDR3 is made up of 16 amino acids. The trim removed 2 bases at V and 5 bases at J, leaving 9 bases unmatched. Germline values: CDR1 MNHEY, CDR2 SMNVEV (reference sequence). As DNA, the CDR3 is TGTGCCAGCAGTTTAACAGGGGGCGGATGGGGGACTGAAGCTTTCTTT. Its translation is CASSLTGGGWGTEAFF.

The chain employs TRBV6-1 and TRBJ1-3; 7 positions agree with TRBD1. CDR1 is MNHNS, CDR2 SASEGT, per germline. Trimming cost V 4 bases and J 1 base; bases outside gene matches: 10. CDR3 length: 17 amino acids. CDR3 region: CASSGKRQGMSGNTIYF. The CDR3 DNA follows: TGTGCCAGCAGTGGAAAGAGACAGGGAATGTCTGGAAACACCATATATTTT.

This sequence joins TRBV6-2 or TRBV6-3 and TRBJ2-3, with TRBD2 matching over 10 bases. This CDR3 comprises 14 residues. V lost 2 bases, J lost 4 bases, and 0 bases stayed unmatched. Germline-derived CDR1 and CDR2 are MNHEY and SVGEGT. The CDR3 sequence: CASSYGTSADTQYF. In nucleotides, the CDR3 is TGTGCCAGCAGTTACGGGACTAGCGCAGATACGCAGTATTTT.

The V gene is TRBV19, the J gene TRBJ2-5, with TRBD2 matching over 8 bases. With 9 bases clipped from V and 4 bases from J, the junction kept 7 bases outside the gene matches. There are 13 residues in the CDR3. Germline CDR1 and CDR2: LNHDA and SQIVND (reference sequence). CDR3 in amino acids: CASTPAGAETQYF. DNA of the CDR3: TGTGCCAGCACCCCAGCGGGGGCAGAGACCCAGTACTTC.

The genes are TRBV5-1 and TRBJ1-1; TRBD1 might be the D (6 bases). Trimming took 0 bases from V and 1 from J, leaving 7 bases between them. The CDR3 extends over 14 amino acids. The germline V gene encodes CDR1 SGHRS and CDR2 YFSETQ. Written as DNA, the CDR3 is TGCGCCAGCAGCTTGGCAGGGGCGAACACTGAAGCTTTCTTT. Protein sequence: CASSLAGANTEAFF.

This clone is categorized as medium-sized. J is TRBJ2-7 and V is TRBV30; maybe TRBD2 (6 bases). Looked up from germline, CDR1 is GTSNPN and CDR2 is SVGIG (reference sequence). This CDR3 comprises 16 residues. V lost 2 bases and J 2 bases, leaving 19 bases between the germline ends. The CDR3 DNA reads as TGTGCCTGGAGTCCAAAACGTCTCGCGGGAACCTACGAGCAGTACTTC. Translating it yields CAWSPKRLAGTYEQYF.

V usage is TRBV19 and J usage is TRBJ2-1; TRBD2 matches 9 bases. Losses at the gene ends were 4 bases for V and 6 bases for J; bases not matched to a gene: 4. Germline assignment: CDR1 LNHDA and CDR2 SQIVND (reference sequence). The length of the CDR3 is 14 residues. DNA for the CDR3: TGTGCCAGTAGTACCGTGACTAGCGGCAATGAGCAGTTCTTC. As protein: CASSTVTSGNEQFF.

The chain employs TRBV28 and TRBJ2-4; 7 bases line up with TRBD1. The germline V gene encodes CDR1 MDHEN and CDR2 SYDVKM. The CDR3 contains 17 residues. With 5 bases clipped from V and 0 bases from J, the junction kept 10 bases outside the gene matches. The CDR3, as DNA: TGTGCCAGCAGTCACGGGACAGTCAGAATAGCCAAAAACATTCAGTACTTC. Its protein is CASSHGTVRIAKNIQYF.

This rearrangement joins TRBV7-9 to TRBJ2-2; 7 nucleotides line up with TRBD1. V gave up 2 bases and J gave up 1 base; unmatched junction bases: 1. The CDR3 runs to 15 residues. The germline gives CDR1 SEHNR, CDR2 FQNEAQ (reference sequence). The CDR3 loop is CASSLRTGNTGELFF. For the CDR3, the DNA is TGTGCCAGCAGCTTACGGACAGGGAACACCGGGGAGCTGTTTTTT.

J is TRBJ2-2 and V is TRBV4-1; 16 bases are a match to TRBD2. The CDR3 totals 17 residues. V dropped 4 bases and J dropped 4; count of bases not matched to a gene: 3. From germline, CDR1 is MGHRA and CDR2 YSYEKL. CDR3 in amino acids: CASSLGTSGGATGELFF. CDR3 in DNA: TGCGCCAGCAGCCTTGGGACTAGCGGGGGGGCCACCGGGGAGCTGTTTTTT.

The chain employs TRBV7-9 and TRBJ1-4; TRBD1 matches 7 bases. Germline V gene lookup returns CDR1 SEHNR and CDR2 FQNEAQ (reference sequence). The CDR3 loop spans 17 amino acids. After removal of 5 bases from V and 2 bases from J, the junction contained 11 bases not matched to a gene. In nucleotides, the CDR3 is TGTGCCAGCAGCACCCGGACAGGAAGGGGCACTAATGAAAAACTGTTTTTT. Translation: CASSTRTGRGTNEKLFF.

The CDR3 nucleotides are TGTGCCAGCAACCCAAGGAGCTCCTACAATGAGCAGTTCTTC. It codes for CASNPRSSYNEQFF. The chain is built from TRBV7-2 and TRBJ2-1, with unresolved D. The CDR3 has 14 amino acids. Germline V lookup: CDR1 SGHTA, CDR2 FQGNSA. V was shortened by 7 bases and J by 0 bases, with 10 bases between the two germline ends.

V and J are TRBV7-2 and TRBJ2-1; 11 bases agree with TRBD2. Trimming removed 3 bases from V and 4 bases from J; junction bases left unmatched: 8. Per germline, CDR1 SGHTA and CDR2 FQGNSA. The CDR3 covers 17 residues. The CDR3 coding sequence is TGTGCCAGCAGCTTGCTCCCCTGGACTAGCGGGTACAATGAGCAGTTCTTC. Its translation is CASSLLPWTSGYNEQFF.

This chain connects TRBV4-1 to TRBJ1-5; D call uncertain. CDR1 is MGHRA, CDR2 YSYEKL, per germline. This CDR3 contains 13 residues. V shed 1 base and J shed 9 bases, with 10 bases lying between them. The CDR3 is CASSQGREAPQHF. DNA of the CDR3: TGCGCCAGCAGCCAAGGCCGTGAGGCGCCCCAGCATTTT.

This chain uses TRBV2 with TRBJ1-2; no reliable D call. The CDR3 has 11 residues. Germline values: CDR1 SNHLY, CDR2 FYNNEI. V was pared by 8 bases and J by 2 bases, with 6 bases between. The CDR3 DNA reads TGTGCCAGCGTAGAGAACTATGGCTACACCTTC. This encodes CASVENYGYTF.

The V gene is TRBV6-6, the J gene TRBJ2-4; 13 bases fit TRBD2. The CDR3 is made up of 16 amino acids. Unmatched junction bases numbered 6, after V lost 10 bases and J lost 0 bases. The germline CDR1 and CDR2 sequences are MNHNY and SVGAGI (reference sequence). DNA for the CDR3: TGTGCCACCAGGACTAGCGGGAGCATAGCCAAAAACATTCAGTACTTC. As protein: CATRTSGSIAKNIQYF.

V and J are TRBV28 and TRBJ1-5, with 7 bases that match TRBD1. Germline assignment: CDR1 MDHEN and CDR2 SYDVKM. This CDR3 comprises 13 residues. V trimming: 6 bases; J trimming: 8 bases; junction bases outside the gene matches: 7. The CDR3 protein is CASSHRGVKPQHF. Here the CDR3 DNA reads TGTGCCAGCAGCCACAGGGGCGTGAAGCCCCAGCATTTT.

In its sample, this clone was seen once. The genes are TRBV7-9 and TRBJ2-7; the match to TRBD2 covers 8 bases. CDR1 and CDR2 from the germline V gene are SEHNR and FQNEAQ (reference sequence). CDR3 length: 14 amino acids. V gave up 5 bases and J gave up 2 bases; unmatched junction bases: 5. The CDR3 here is CASSPSGSPYEQYF. For the CDR3, the DNA is TGTGCCAGCAGCCCTAGCGGGTCACCCTACGAGCAGTACTTC.

J is TRBJ2-2 and V is TRBV7-8; D may be TRBD1 (6 bases). The CDR3 consists of 15 residues. CDR1 is SGHVS and CDR2 is FQNEAQ in the germline V gene. Trimming removed 5 bases from V and 5 bases from J, with 15 bases in between. Written as DNA, the CDR3 is TGTGCCAGCAGCCTCGACAGGATCCAAACCGGGGAGCTGTTTTTT. Protein: CASSLDRIQTGELFF.

This chain uses TRBV7-8 with TRBJ1-4; TRBD1 aligns across 9 bases. This CDR3 is built from 15 residues. The V gene end was trimmed by 5 bases and the J gene end by 8 bases; junction bases not matched to a gene: 9. The germline V gene encodes CDR1 SGHVS and CDR2 FQNEAQ. This CDR3 is CASSGHRGQEEKLFF. The CDR3 DNA reads TGTGCCAGCAGCGGACACAGGGGGCAAGAAGAAAAACTGTTTTTT.

The rearrangement uses TRBV25-1 and TRBJ2-7, with D possibly being TRBD1 (5 bases). The CDR3 spans 17 residues. Per germline, CDR1 MGHDK and CDR2 SYGVNS. Trimming took off 2 bases at V and 2 bases at J, with 19 bases between the two ends. CDR3 DNA sequence: TGTGCCAGCAGTGAAGGGTTTTGGACAAAACTAACCTACGAGCAGTACTTC. Translating it yields CASSEGFWTKLTYEQYF.

This chain uses TRBV9 with TRBJ1-3, with D maybe TRBD1 (5 bases). CDR1 SGDLS and CDR2 YYNGEE come from the germline V gene. The CDR3 is 14 amino acids. The V gene lost 4 bases and the J gene lost 7 bases, with 15 bases spanning the gap. DNA for the CDR3: TGTGCCAGCAGCTTCCTAGGGGATGCCAACACCATATATTTT. Its protein product is CASSFLGDANTIYF.